Here is one T cell receptor beta chain with its context. Its cognate antigen is unknown. The record originates from a study of shared clonotypes between healthy human individuals. Study-level points and caveats: On the whole, naive subsets had larger estimated richness than memory subsets had.

Under the authors' procedure: Owing to the provision of junction-only sequences devoid of quality scores by immunoSEQ, filtering differed. The method was immunoSEQ multiplex PCR; TCRdb's version includes in-frame clones alone and lacks a portion of them. V and J calls and clone size are as listed in that table; D and trimming were resolved from the DNA. The table records about 1.5 million clones, 95% to 99% of them present only once. The investigators split CD4+ cells into a CD45RA+ naive subset and a CD45RA-negative memory subset. The sample comprised naive CD4+ T cells sorted from blood. Subset of the sample: CD45RA+ positively selected. The TCR originated in a man aged 30-40 years in good health.

The CDR3 coding sequence is TGTGCCTGGAGTGTGGGCGACAGGGGCGGACAGCCCCAGCATTTT. This gives the protein CAWSVGDRGGQPQHF. The chain couples TRBV30 to TRBJ1-5, with 8 positions matching TRBD1. This CDR3 has 15 amino acids. The junction had 8 bases not matched to a gene; V was cut back by 0 bases and J by 7 bases. Germline V lookup: CDR1 GTSNPN, CDR2 SVGIG (reference sequence).